This is a list of T cell receptor beta chains from one sample in a study of Ad26.COV2.S vaccination and SARS-CoV-2 variants. Only in-frame clones appear in the TCRdb table, and some are missing; sequencing was by immunoSEQ multiplex PCR. The sample includes roughly 300,000 clones, roughly 90% of them seen just once. Sequenced here: peripheral blood, sampled in a trial of Ad26.COV2.S vaccine versus placebo. These receptors originate from a person aged 18-65 years who received the Ad26.COV2.S COVID-19 vaccine or a placebo. CDR3s include the opening cysteine and the closing phenylalanine or tryptophan. A D gene is named only where the DNA matches it firmly. Some rows mark clone size as missing; the rest say once, few, many or name a class of expanded clone.

cdr3_aa: CASSPFGGDQPQHF
cdr3_nt: TGTGCCAGCAGCCCTTTTGGGGGCGATCAGCCCCAGCATTTT
v_call: TRBV3-1/TRBV3-2
d_call: .
j_call: TRBJ1-5
clone_size: .

cdr3_aa: CASSLERLDEQFF
cdr3_nt: TGTGCCAGCAGCTTAGAGCGGTTGGATGAGCAGTTCTTC
v_call: TRBV11-2
d_call: .
j_call: TRBJ2-1
clone_size: .

cdr3_aa: CASSERTSGRSYEQYF
cdr3_nt: TGTGCCAGCAGCGAACGGACTAGCGGGAGGTCCTACGAGCAGTACTTC
v_call: TRBV7-2
d_call: TRBD2
j_call: TRBJ2-7
clone_size: .

cdr3_aa: CASSYSMTDTQYF
cdr3_nt: TGTGCCAGCAGTTATAGTATGACAGATACGCAGTATTTT
v_call: TRBV27
d_call: .
j_call: TRBJ2-3
clone_size: .

cdr3_aa: CASSWTSRIETQYF
cdr3_nt: TGTGCCAGCAGTTGGACTAGTCGGATAGAGACCCAGTACTTC
v_call: TRBV6-2/TRBV6-3
d_call: TRBD2
j_call: TRBJ2-5
clone_size: .

cdr3_aa: CASSRLAGNEQFF
cdr3_nt: TGTGCCAGCAGCCGACTAGCGGGCAATGAGCAGTTCTTC
v_call: TRBV27
d_call: TRBD2
j_call: TRBJ2-1
clone_size: once

cdr3_aa: CASSLRGADTQYF
cdr3_nt: TGTGCCAGCAGCCTGAGGGGTGCCGATACGCAGTATTTT
v_call: TRBV3-1/TRBV3-2
d_call: .
j_call: TRBJ2-3
clone_size: .

cdr3_aa: CASRVQGRGNQPQHF
cdr3_nt: TGTGCCAGCAGGGTACAGGGCCGGGGCAATCAGCCCCAGCATTTT
v_call: TRBV6-5
d_call: .
j_call: TRBJ1-5
clone_size: once

cdr3_aa: CASSPLPGTELYEQYF
cdr3_nt: TGCGCCAGCAGCCCTCTCCCAGGGACAGAGCTTTACGAGCAGTACTTC
v_call: TRBV4-1
d_call: TRBD1
j_call: TRBJ2-7
clone_size: .

cdr3_aa: CASSVNTQPNQPQHF
cdr3_nt: TGTGCCAGCAGCGTAAACACCCAACCCAATCAGCCCCAGCATTTT
v_call: TRBV9
d_call: .
j_call: TRBJ1-5
clone_size: .

cdr3_aa: CASKEITNTGELFF
cdr3_nt: TGCGCCAGCAAGGAGATTACGAACACCGGGGAGCTGTTTTTT
v_call: TRBV5-1
d_call: .
j_call: TRBJ2-2
clone_size: .

cdr3_aa: CASSLDRETGVDGYTF
cdr3_nt: TGTGCCAGCAGCTTGGACAGGGAGACGGGAGTCGATGGCTACACCTTC
v_call: TRBV5-6
d_call: .
j_call: TRBJ1-2
clone_size: .

cdr3_aa: CASLKTGSSTDTQYF
cdr3_nt: TGTGCCAGCCTGAAAACAGGGTCTAGCACAGATACGCAGTATTTT
v_call: TRBV6-5
d_call: .
j_call: TRBJ2-3
clone_size: .

cdr3_aa: CASSQEQGGTEAFF
cdr3_nt: TGCGCCAGCAGCCAAGAGCAGGGTGGGACTGAAGCTTTCTTT
v_call: TRBV4-3
d_call: .
j_call: TRBJ1-1
clone_size: .

cdr3_aa: CASRPDSTGTKGYTF
cdr3_nt: TGTGCCAGCAGACCCGACTCGACAGGGACGAAGGGCTACACCTTC
v_call: TRBV6-6
d_call: TRBD1
j_call: TRBJ1-2
clone_size: once

cdr3_aa: CASSLGTRVYGYTF
cdr3_nt: TGTGCCAGCAGCTTGGGGACCAGGGTGTATGGCTACACCTTC
v_call: TRBV5-5
d_call: .
j_call: TRBJ1-2
clone_size: .

cdr3_aa: CASSDLEGANVLTF
cdr3_nt: TGTGCCAGCAGTGACTTAGAGGGGGCCAACGTCCTGACTTTC
v_call: TRBV6-4
d_call: .
j_call: TRBJ2-6
clone_size: .

cdr3_aa: CASSLVRGTEAFF
cdr3_nt: TGTGCCAGCAGCTTAGTCCGGGGAACTGAAGCTTTCTTT
v_call: TRBV7-2
d_call: .
j_call: TRBJ1-1
clone_size: .

cdr3_aa: CASSLAMNTEAFF
cdr3_nt: TGTGCCAGCAGCTTAGCCATGAACACTGAAGCTTTCTTT
v_call: TRBV11-3
d_call: .
j_call: TRBJ1-1
clone_size: few

cdr3_aa: CAWSVSNTGELFF
cdr3_nt: TGTGCCTGGAGTGTATCTAACACCGGGGAGCTGTTTTTT
v_call: TRBV30
d_call: .
j_call: TRBJ2-2
clone_size: .

cdr3_aa: CASSRSYEQYF
cdr3_nt: TGTGCCAGCAGTCGCTCTTACGAGCAGTACTTC
v_call: TRBV7-8
d_call: .
j_call: TRBJ2-7
clone_size: .

cdr3_aa: CASSLAAGQETQYF
cdr3_nt: TGCGCCAGCAGCTTGGCGGCAGGGCAAGAGACCCAGTACTTC
v_call: TRBV5-1
d_call: .
j_call: TRBJ2-5
clone_size: .

cdr3_aa: CASSLAWGANTEAFF
cdr3_nt: TGTGCCAGCAGCTTGGCGTGGGGAGCGAACACTGAAGCTTTCTTT
v_call: TRBV5-5
d_call: .
j_call: TRBJ1-1
clone_size: .

cdr3_aa: CASSTLGQGLPQPQHF
cdr3_nt: TGTGCCAGTAGTACCCTCGGACAGGGCCTACCTCAGCCCCAGCATTTT
v_call: TRBV19
d_call: TRBD1
j_call: TRBJ1-5
clone_size: .

cdr3_aa: CASSVVGDTQYF
cdr3_nt: TGTGCCAGCAGCGTAGTGGGGGATACGCAGTATTTT
v_call: TRBV9
d_call: .
j_call: TRBJ2-3
clone_size: .

cdr3_aa: CASSGPYEQYF
cdr3_nt: TGTGCCAGCAGCGGTCCCTACGAGCAGTACTTC
v_call: TRBV5-6
d_call: .
j_call: TRBJ2-7
clone_size: .

cdr3_aa: CASSDRPGTSGTNTGELFF
cdr3_nt: TGTGCCAGCAGCGACCGCCCCGGGACTAGCGGAACGAACACCGGGGAGCTGTTTTTT
v_call: TRBV7-8
d_call: TRBD2
j_call: TRBJ2-2
clone_size: .

cdr3_aa: CASSVGHKGMGEQFF
cdr3_nt: TGTGCCAGCAGCGTAGGACACAAGGGGATGGGTGAGCAGTTCTTC
v_call: TRBV9
d_call: .
j_call: TRBJ2-1
clone_size: once

cdr3_aa: CASSSARDNSYEQYF
cdr3_nt: TGTGCCAGCAGTTCTGCCCGGGACAACTCCTACGAGCAGTACTTC
v_call: TRBV4-2
d_call: .
j_call: TRBJ2-7
clone_size: .